This passage covers 16 T cell receptor beta chains from one sample sequenced in a study of beta chain features in type 1 diabetes. As every portion of the isolated RNA was reverse transcribed, the sequencing read expressed TCRB transcripts. Generated by immunoSEQ multiplex PCR, the TCRdb table keeps only in-frame clones and is missing some. The sample contains under 950,000 clones, 17% of which appear only once. Specimen: naive CD4+ T cells from blood. The receptors stem from a woman aged 18-29 years in good health.

J is TRBJ2-7 and V is TRBV7-9, with 7 bases lining up with TRBD1. Germline CDR1 SEHNR, CDR2 FQNEAQ (reference sequence). V trimming: 5 bases; J trimming: 3 bases; junction bases outside the gene matches: 7. The CDR3 runs 14 residues. The CDR3 loop reads CASSAWDRYYEQYF. The CDR3 region has the DNA TGTGCCAGCAGCGCCTGGGACAGATACTACGAGCAGTACTTC.

This clone has only a few counts. Other DNA sequences in this sample translate to the same CDR3. The V and J genes are TRBV2 and TRBJ1-1; D gene ambiguous. The CDR3 is 12 amino acids. Germline V gene sequence: CDR1 SNHLY, CDR2 FYNNEI. V was clipped by 3 bases and J by 6 bases, with 8 bases between them. In DNA form, the CDR3 reads TGTGCCAGCAGTGACAGAAGGGCTGAAGCTTTCTTT. Its protein is CASSDRRAEAFF.

This clone was seen more than once but under ten times. V usage is TRBV6-4 and J usage is TRBJ1-2, with D possibly being TRBD1 (5 bases). This CDR3 contains 13 residues. V was cut by 2 bases and J by 1 base, with 5 bases left in between. Germline CDR1 MRHNA, CDR2 SNTAGT. CDR3 nucleotides: TGTGCCAGCAGTGACAGGGGTAACTATGGCTACACCTTC. This sequence encodes CASSDRGNYGYTF.

This clone turned up a few times. The same CDR3 also results from other DNA sequences found in this sample. The gene calls are TRBV5-1 and TRBJ2-1; D uncertain. Germline CDR1 and CDR2: SGHRS and YFSETQ. This CDR3 has 13 residues. V was pared by 4 bases and J by 4 bases, with 9 bases between. CDR3 sequence: CASSRDRYNEQFF. CDR3 in DNA: TGCGCCAGCAGCAGAGACCGATACAATGAGCAGTTCTTC.

V is TRBV7-9 and J is TRBJ2-2; the D gene is possibly TRBD1 (5 bases). The CDR3 has 19 amino acids. Trimming took 5 bases from V and 0 from J, leaving 22 bases between them. Looked up from germline, CDR1 is SEHNR and CDR2 is FQNEAQ (reference sequence). The CDR3 sequence: CASSPRSGGAATNTGELFF. Here the CDR3 DNA reads TGTGCCAGCAGCCCCCGCTCGGGTGGGGCGGCTACGAACACCGGGGAGCTGTTTTTT.

The gene calls are TRBV9 and TRBJ2-5; TRBD2 matches at 8 bases. This CDR3 has 16 residues. Germline loops: CDR1 SGDLS, CDR2 YYNGEE. J lost 1 base, V lost 0 bases, and 5 bases had no gene match. The CDR3 bases are TGTGCCAGCAGCGTAGAGGCTAGCGGGCTCCAAGAGACCCAGTACTTC. Translation: CASSVEASGLQETQYF.

The chain employs TRBV7-2 and TRBJ2-7, with 11 bases fitting TRBD1. Looked up from germline, CDR1 is SGHTA and CDR2 is FQGNSA. V was clipped by 4 bases and J by 4 bases; unmatched bases: 9. The CDR3 extends over 16 amino acids. In DNA form, the CDR3 reads TGTGCCAGCAGCTCCGCCGGGACAGGGGGTTGGTACGAGCAGTACTTC. The encoded protein is CASSSAGTGGWYEQYF.

This clone was detected a few times. V gene TRBV7-2 combines with J gene TRBJ1-2; D not resolved. The V gene lost 1 base and the J gene lost 4 bases, with 10 bases spanning the gap. CDR1 SGHTA and CDR2 FQGNSA come from the germline V gene. CDR3 length equals 14 residues. The CDR3 region has the DNA TGTGCCAGCAGCTTAGGCTGGAAGGGCTATGGCTACACCTTC. Translated: CASSLGWKGYGYTF. The entire variable domain, with the rest obtained from reference TRBV7-2 and TRBJ1-2, is as follows: GAGVSQSPSNKVTEKGKDVELRCDPISGHTALYWYRQSLGQGLEFLIYFQGNSAPDKSGLPSDRFSAERTGGSVSTLTIQRTQQEDSAVYLCASSLGWKGYGYTFGSGTRLTVV.

The V call is TRBV11-2, the J call TRBJ2-7; tentative D call: TRBD2 (6 bases). Germline values: CDR1 SGHAT, CDR2 FQNNGV. The CDR3 covers 16 residues. Between the trimmed V and J ends, which lost 5 bases and 3 bases, there was a span of 20 bases. The CDR3 coding sequence is TGTGCCAGCAGCACTTACCGGGACTCGAACTACTACGAGCAGTACTTC. It specifies CASSTYRDSNYYEQYF.

The genes are TRBV11-2 and TRBJ2-7, with D possibly being TRBD1 or TRBD2 (6 bases each). Per the germline V gene, CDR1 is SGHAT and CDR2 is FQNNGV. CDR3 length equals 15 residues. V lost 4 bases to trimming and J lost 2 bases, with 15 bases between them. CDR3 residues: CASSSLGGGTYEQYF. The CDR3 DNA reads as TGTGCCAGCAGCTCCCTAGGGGGAGGAACCTACGAGCAGTACTTC.

This clone was observed a few times. The rearrangement uses TRBV5-1 and TRBJ1-2; D may be TRBD1 (5 bases). Germline CDR1 and CDR2: SGHRS and YFSETQ. Trimming took off 0 bases at V and 5 bases at J, with 14 bases between the two ends. There are 15 residues in the CDR3. CDR3 amino acids: CASSLARAGAYGYTF. CDR3 DNA sequence: TGCGCCAGCAGCTTGGCGCGGGCCGGGGCTTATGGCTACACCTTC.

This clone was detected a few times. The rearrangement links TRBV29-1 to TRBJ1-2; 8 bases are a match to TRBD1. The germline V gene has CDR1 SQVTM and CDR2 ANQGSEA. The junction had 12 bases not matched to a gene; V was cut back by 4 bases and J by 8 bases. The CDR3 runs to 14 residues. CDR3: CSVVSGQASGGYTF. In nucleotides, the CDR3 is TGCAGCGTTGTGTCGGGACAGGCTTCTGGCGGCTACACCTTC.

The chain links TRBV28 to TRBJ2-1; 13 nucleotides align to TRBD2. The CDR3 length is 15 residues. V dropped 6 bases and J dropped 7; count of bases not matched to a gene: 6. Per germline, CDR1 MDHEN and CDR2 SYDVKM. The CDR3 DNA reads TGTGCCAGCAGCCGGACTAGCGGGAGACGTAATGAGCAGTTCTTC. Its translation is CASSRTSGRRNEQFF.

In its sample, this clone was seen a few times. The J gene is TRBJ2-7, the V gene TRBV10-3; 7 bases agree with TRBD1. Losses at the gene ends were 4 bases for V and 3 bases for J; bases not matched to a gene: 6. CDR3 length: 14 residues. Germline V gives CDR1 ENHRY, CDR2 SYGVKD. The CDR3 here is CAISAGQDIYEQYF. CDR3 coding DNA: TGTGCCATCAGTGCCGGACAGGACATCTACGAGCAGTACTTC.

This clone was observed a handful of times. CDR3 sequence reads: CATSRGTSGSLDEQFF. Written as DNA, the CDR3 is TGTGCCACCAGCAGAGGGACTAGCGGGAGTTTGGATGAGCAGTTCTTC. The V gene is TRBV15, the J gene TRBJ2-1; the match to TRBD2 covers 13 bases. CDR3 length: 16 amino acids. The V gene end was trimmed by 1 base and the J gene end by 8 bases; junction bases not matched to a gene: 5. In germline, CDR1 is LNHNV, CDR2 YYDKDF (reference sequence).

This clone was picked up a small number of times. V gene TRBV27 combines with J gene TRBJ1-2; D may be TRBD1 (5 bases). There are 15 residues in the CDR3. CDR1 is MNHEY, CDR2 SMNVEV, per germline (reference sequence). The V end was cut by 3 bases, the J end by 4 bases, with 15 bases between. CDR3 coding DNA: TGTGCCAGCAGTTTGGCGCAGGGAATAGCCTATGGCTACACCTTC. It yields the protein CASSLAQGIAYGYTF.